Following are 26 T cell receptor beta chains from one sample sequenced in a study of cytomegalovirus exposure and HLA in healthy donors (dated by TCRdb to 2016 to 2017). The method was the immunoSEQ multiplex PCR assay. For the multiplex PCR, a mixture combining 60 forward primers for TCR Vbeta segments and 13 reverse primers for TCR Jbeta segments was used. TCRdb limited this immuneACCESS table to in-frame rearrangements with V and J called. A share of clones is missing; checked studies link under half to unresolved V genes, and the rest is unexplained. This sample is represented by about 89,000 clones; approximately 76% of them were singletons. About 1.4% of the sample is held by the ten biggest clonotypes. Sequenced sample: PBMCs. These receptors all come from a male donor in good health and CMV-seronegative.

The chain employs TRBV7-3 and TRBJ2-2; D unresolved. V lost 1 base and J 2 bases, leaving 17 bases between the germline ends. Germline CDR1 and CDR2: SGHTA and FQGTGA. The CDR3 length is 18 residues. CDR3 DNA: TGTGCCAGCAGCTTAAGTGGCAGGCCCTCTGGAAACACCGGGGAGCTGTTTTTT. Protein: CASSLSGRPSGNTGELFF.

The gene calls are TRBV9 and TRBJ2-2; tentatively, D is TRBD1 (5 bases). The length of the CDR3 is 16 residues. Trimming removed 4 bases from V and 6 bases from J, with 19 bases in between. The germline V gene encodes CDR1 SGDLS and CDR2 YYNGEE. This chain's CDR3 is CASSPRVLLGPGELFF. CDR3 coding DNA: TGTGCCAGCAGCCCCAGGGTCCTCTTAGGCCCCGGGGAGCTGTTTTTT.

The chain employs TRBV5-4 and TRBJ1-1; 10 bases are shared with TRBD1. Germline values: CDR1 SGHNT, CDR2 YYREEE (reference sequence). The CDR3 has 17 amino acids. With V trimmed by 1 base and J by 4 bases, 10 bases remained unmatched. As DNA, the CDR3 is TGTGCCAGCAGCTTGAATACAGTTAGGACAGGGGGCACTGAAGCTTTCTTT. Translating it yields CASSLNTVRTGGTEAFF.

This chain uses TRBV20-1 with TRBJ2-5; no firm D call. Germline V lookup: CDR1 DFQATT, CDR2 SNEGSKA (reference sequence). The CDR3 consists of 11 residues. Trimming shortened V by 3 bases and J by 5 bases, and 7 bases separated the two germline ends. Here the CDR3 DNA reads TGCAGTGCTAGGGGCGCGGAGACCCAGTACTTC. Its protein product is CSARGAETQYF.

V gene TRBV7-2 combines with J gene TRBJ2-3, with D possibly being TRBD2 (6 bases). The CDR3 consists of 15 residues. The germline V and J ends were trimmed by 6 bases and 0 bases, with 13 bases remaining between them. Germline loops: CDR1 SGHTA, CDR2 FQGNSA. The CDR3 coding sequence is TGTGCCAGCAGGGATGGCGCGGGAAGCACAGATACGCAGTATTTT. The encoded protein is CASRDGAGSTDTQYF.

The rearrangement joins TRBV2 to TRBJ2-3; TRBD2 matches 9 bases. The CDR3 has 16 amino acids. J lost 4 bases, V lost 6 bases, and 11 bases had no gene match. Germline CDR1 SNHLY, CDR2 FYNNEI. DNA of the CDR3: TGTGCCAGCAGACCGACTAGCGGACGTCCCCCAGATACGCAGTATTTT. This encodes CASRPTSGRPPDTQYF. Full variable domain (outside the CDR3, taken from reference TRBV2 and TRBJ2-3): EPEVTQTPSHQVTQMGQEVILRCVPISNHLYFYWYRQILGQKVEFLVSFYNNEISEKSEIFDDQFSVERPDGSNFTLKIRSTKLEDSAMYFCASRPTSGRPPDTQYFGPGTRLTVL.

CDR3 bases: TGTGCCAGCAGCGTCGGGGCGGGAGGGCCGGTAGATACGCAGTATTTT. It yields the protein CASSVGAGGPVDTQYF. The chain uses TRBV9 and TRBJ2-3, with 9 nucleotides matching TRBD2. The J segment lost 5 bases and the V segment lost 2 bases, leaving 9 bases of the junction unmatched. The CDR3 extends over 16 amino acids. Germline-derived CDR1 and CDR2 are SGDLS and YYNGEE.

The V call is TRBV7-9, the J call TRBJ2-5; 11 positions agree with TRBD2. The J call is uncertain, as TRBJ2-7 better fits the DNA end. Germline CDR1 and CDR2: SEHNR and FQNEAQ (reference sequence). This CDR3 spans 14 amino acids. CDR3 sequence: CASSSKTSGAEQYF. CDR3 nucleotide sequence: TGTGCCAGCAGCTCGAAGACTAGCGGGGCCGAGCAGTACTTC.

A single count supports this clone. The chain recombines TRBV4-3 with TRBJ2-1, with 7 nucleotides matching TRBD1. The trim removed 8 bases at V and 2 bases at J, leaving 15 bases unmatched. Germline V lookup: CDR1 LGHNA, CDR2 YSLEER. CDR3 length: 17 residues. CDR3 region: CASASTRDSRAYNEQFF. CDR3 DNA: TGCGCCAGCGCCTCGACTCGGGACAGCCGGGCCTACAATGAGCAGTTCTTC.

This clone was observed a few times. The CDR3 protein is CASSQDLSGRTNEQFF. CDR3 bases: TGCGCCAGCAGCCAAGACTTAAGCGGGAGGACGAATGAGCAGTTCTTC. This sequence joins TRBV4-3 and TRBJ2-1; 9 bases match TRBD2. Germline loops: CDR1 LGHNA, CDR2 YSLEER. After removal of 0 bases from V and 7 bases from J, the junction contained 7 bases not matched to a gene. The CDR3 is made up of 16 amino acids.

This clone was observed a handful of times. The V gene is TRBV5-4, the J gene TRBJ2-1, with 8 nucleotides matching TRBD2. Germline CDR1 and CDR2: SGHNT and YYREEE (reference sequence). Trimming at V came to 1 base and at J to 8 bases, leaving 11 bases not matched to a gene. The CDR3 contains 16 residues. The CDR3 DNA follows: TGTGCCAGCAGCTTGCAGTTAAGCGGGAGTAGGGATGAGCAGTTCTTC. Translation gives CASSLQLSGSRDEQFF.

The V call is TRBV7-8, the J call TRBJ2-7; maybe TRBD2 (6 bases). The CDR3 contains 16 residues. V lost 4 bases and J lost 3, with 19 bases in between. Germline V gene sequence: CDR1 SGHVS, CDR2 FQNEAQ. The chain's CDR3 is CASSSYYIAAIYEQYF. CDR3 DNA: TGTGCCAGCAGCTCCTACTACATAGCGGCCATCTACGAGCAGTACTTC.

In the case of this clone: Other DNA sequences in this specimen translate into the identical CDR3. The chain uses TRBV5-5 and TRBJ2-7; D call uncertain. Germline CDR1 SGHKS, CDR2 YYEKEE (reference sequence). This CDR3 comprises 12 residues. V lost 2 bases, J lost 4 bases, and 7 bases lay in between. CDR3 sequence: CASSLSEYEQYF. In DNA form, the CDR3 reads TGTGCCAGCAGCTTATCGGAGTACGAGCAGTACTTC.

This clone appeared once. The chain carries TRBV7-2 and TRBJ2-5; possible D gene TRBD2, 7 bases. CDR1 and CDR2 (germline): SGHTA, FQGNSA. CDR3 length equals 13 residues. Trimming removed 7 bases at V and 5 bases at J, with 14 bases between. CDR3 nucleotides: TGTGCCAGCACCAGGGGACTACGGGAGACCCAGTACTTC. Its protein product is CASTRGLRETQYF.

The rearrangement links TRBV19 to TRBJ1-2; 7 nucleotides align to TRBD1. The germline V gene encodes CDR1 LNHDA and CDR2 SQIVND (reference sequence). V gave up 6 bases and J gave up 8 bases; unmatched junction bases: 9. The CDR3 covers 13 residues. The CDR3 protein is CASRADRVWGYTF. CDR3 DNA: TGTGCCAGTAGGGCAGACAGGGTATGGGGCTACACCTTC.

CDR3 amino acids: CAISEQGSNTEAFF. CDR3 sequence (DNA): TGTGCCATCAGTGAACAGGGCTCGAACACTGAAGCTTTCTTT. V gene TRBV10-3 combines with J gene TRBJ1-1, with D perhaps TRBD1 (6 bases). CDR3 length equals 14 residues. Per germline, CDR1 ENHRY and CDR2 SYGVKD. With 3 bases removed from V and 1 base from J, the gap between germline ends came to 9 bases.

This clone was seen a few times. The chain is built from TRBV23-1 and TRBJ1-3; 7 nucleotides match TRBD1. TRBV23-1 is filed as an ORF, its function uncertain. The CDR3 sequence is 14 residues long. V shed 10 bases and J 0 bases; nucleotides not matched to a gene: 6. The CDR3 is CATLGGYSGNTIYF. Here the CDR3 DNA reads TGCGCCACCTTAGGGGGCTACTCTGGAAACACCATATATTTT.

The chain carries TRBV30 and TRBJ1-3, with a tentative D call TRBD1 (6 bases). The V end was cut by 2 bases, the J end by 4 bases, with 12 bases between. The CDR3 has 14 amino acids. Germline CDR1 GTSNPN, CDR2 SVGIG (reference sequence). The DNA for the CDR3 is TGTGCCTGGAGTAGAGGGGGAACAGGAAACACCATATATTTT. Translation: CAWSRGGTGNTIYF.

The rearrangement uses TRBV9 and TRBJ1-4; tentative D call: TRBD1 (6 bases). This CDR3 is built from 16 residues. V was clipped by 2 bases and J by 6 bases, with 17 bases between them. Germline V CDR1 and CDR2: SGDLS, YYNGEE. CDR3 in amino acids: CASSVSYREDDEKLFF. The CDR3 nucleotides are TGTGCCAGCAGCGTTAGTTACAGGGAAGACGATGAAAAACTGTTTTTT. Full variable domain (missing parts from reference TRBV9 and TRBJ1-4): DSGVTQTPKHLITATGQRVTLRCSPRSGDLSVYWYQQSLDQGLQFLIQYYNGEERAKGNILERFSAQQFPDLHSELNLSSLELGDSALYFCASSVSYREDDEKLFFGSGTQLSVL.

This clone showed up just once. This chain links TRBV9 with TRBJ2-3; D is possibly TRBD2 (6 bases). Trimming removed 4 bases from V and 3 bases from J, with 21 bases in between. CDR1 is SGDLS and CDR2 is YYNGEE in the germline V gene. CDR3 size: 17 residues. CDR3 nucleotide sequence: TGTGCCAGCAGCTCAGAGCGAGGAGGGACGCTAACAGATACGCAGTATTTT. Its translation: CASSSERGGTLTDTQYF.

This clone was detected only once. The chain uses TRBV5-4 and TRBJ1-3, with D possibly being TRBD1 (5 bases). The CDR3 runs to 15 residues. The germline CDR1 and CDR2 sequences are SGHNT and YYREEE (reference sequence). Trimming stripped 4 bases from V and 0 bases from J, with 11 bases between. The CDR3, as DNA: TGTGCCAGCAGCCCGGACACCACCTCTGGAAACACCATATATTTT. This codes for CASSPDTTSGNTIYF. Combining the CDR3 with reference TRBV5-4 and TRBJ1-3 gives the whole variable domain ETGVTQSPTHLIKTRGQQVTLRCSSQSGHNTVSWYQQALGQGPQFIFQYYREEENGRGNFPPRFSGLQFPNYSSELNVNALELDDSALYLCASSPDTTSGNTIYFGEGSWLTVV.

The chain employs TRBV11-3 and TRBJ2-5, with D maybe TRBD2 (6 bases). The DNA matches TRBJ2-7 better at its end, which makes the J call doubtful. Germline lookup yields CDR1 SGHNT and CDR2 YENEEA. CDR3 length: 14 residues. The CDR3 nucleotides read TGTGCCAGCAGCTTAGGGAGGGGTACCTACGAGCAGTACTTC. It translates to CASSLGRGTYEQYF.

This clone has a handful of counts. The chain employs TRBV19 and TRBJ1-5; D may be TRBD1 (5 bases). Trimming took 6 bases from V and 1 from J, leaving 13 bases between them. Germline loops: CDR1 LNHDA, CDR2 SQIVND (reference sequence). The CDR3 is made up of 15 amino acids. The CDR3 loop reads CASRTTANSNQPQHF. Written as DNA, the CDR3 is TGTGCCAGTAGAACGACAGCAAACAGCAATCAGCCCCAGCATTTT.

V is TRBV29-1 and J is TRBJ1-5, with a possible D match to TRBD1 (5 bases). Trimming pared 7 bases from V and 5 bases from J, leaving 15 bases between. The CDR3 sequence is 13 residues long. From germline, CDR1 is SQVTM and CDR2 ANQGSEA. As DNA, the CDR3 is TGCAGCGCGAGATCAGGGTCGGATCAGCCCCAGCATTTT. Residues: CSARSGSDQPQHF.

About this clone itself: This CDR3 is also generated by other DNA sequences in the sample. The gene calls are TRBV5-6 and TRBJ2-2, with D maybe TRBD2 (5 bases). V lost 3 bases to trimming and J lost 1 base, with 7 bases between them. Germline V gene sequence: CDR1 SGHDT, CDR2 YYEEEE. CDR3 length equals 14 residues. The CDR3 nucleotides are TGTGCCAGCAGCTGGAGCGGGAACACCGGGGAGCTGTTTTTT. This codes for CASSWSGNTGELFF.

J is TRBJ1-4 and V is TRBV18, with 8 bases fitting TRBD1. The CDR3 runs 17 residues. Germline V gene data show CDR1 as KGHSH and CDR2 as LQKENI. Unmatched junction bases numbered 12, after V lost 2 bases and J lost 7 bases. In nucleotides, the CDR3 is TGTGCCAGCTCACCATGGGGAACAGGACAGGGTCCTGAAAAACTGTTTTTT. This sequence encodes CASSPWGTGQGPEKLFF. The entire variable domain, with the rest obtained from reference TRBV18 and TRBJ1-4, is as follows: NAGVMQNPRHLVRRRGQEARLRCSPMKGHSHVYWYRQLPEEGLKFMVYLQKENIIDESGMPKERFSAEFPKEGPSILRIQQVVRGDSAAYFCASSPWGTGQGPEKLFFGSGTQLSVL.